The rows below give T cell receptor beta chains drawn from one sample of a study of PD-L1 blockade in urothelial cancer. Libraries were prepared by immunoSEQ multiplex PCR; TCRdb keeps only in-frame clonotypes and omits some of them. The sample consists of fewer than 50,000 clones, 70% to 90% of them appearing once. The specimen comprised PBMCs, sampled around atezolizumab (anti-PD-L1) treatment. These receptor sequences come from a man aged 55 to 70 with urothelial cancer. Each CDR3 is given with its conserved first and last residue. The D gene is left open where the match is weak. Size is stated for part of the rows, as once, few or many counts, or as a class when the clone is expanded.

D,size,V,J,DNA,CDR3
.,.,TRBV7-9,TRBJ2-7,TGTGCCAGCAGCTCAGGAGGAGGGACTTTTTCCTACGAGCAGTACTTC,CASSSGGGTFSYEQYF
TRBD1,few,TRBV27,TRBJ1-2,TGTGCCAGCAGTCTCGGGACAGGCTATGGCTACACCTTC,CASSLGTGYGYTF
.,.,TRBV5-1,TRBJ2-1,TGCGCCAGCAGCTCCCTGACAGGGACTTACAATGAGCAGTTCTTC,CASSSLTGTYNEQFF
.,.,TRBV4-1,TRBJ1-3,TGCGCCAGCAGACAGGGATTTTCTGGAAACACCATATATTTT,CASRQGFSGNTIYF
.,.,TRBV7-2,TRBJ2-1,TGTGCCAGCAGCTATAATGAGGGACTTGGGATCAATGAGCAGTTCTTC,CASSYNEGLGINEQFF
.,.,TRBV18,TRBJ2-5,TGTGCCAGCTCACCATTCCCAGGGGCGGCGTACCAAGAGACCCAGTACTTC,CASSPFPGAAYQETQYF
.,.,TRBV15,TRBJ1-5,TGTGCCACCAGCCGTGTAGTCTATAGCAATCAGCCCCAGCATTTT,CATSRVVYSNQPQHF
TRBD2,.,TRBV5-1,TRBJ2-1,TGCGCCAGCAGCTTGGAGCTAGCGGGGTACAATGAGCAGTTCTTC,CASSLELAGYNEQFF
.,once,TRBV11-3,TRBJ2-2,TGTGCCAGCAGCTTAGATCTTCCCGACAGGCCCCCCGGGGAGCTGTTTTTT,CASSLDLPDRPPGELFF
.,.,TRBV11-3,TRBJ2-3,TGTGCCAGCAGCTCCCAGCGGAGCACAGATACGCAGTATTTT,CASSSQRSTDTQYF
TRBD2,once,TRBV6-5,TRBJ2-7,TGTGCCAGCAGCCGACGGGCTAGCGGGAGAGGGCAGTACTTC,CASSRRASGRGQYF
.,.,TRBV30,TRBJ1-2,TGTGCCTGGAGTGTACTTCCCCGGCCTTCAGAAGGAGATGGCTACACCTTC,CAWSVLPRPSEGDGYTF
TRBD2,.,TRBV5-1,TRBJ2-3,TGCGCCAGCAGCTTGGAGTCCGGGGGGGTAGATACGCAGTATTTT,CASSLESGGVDTQYF
TRBD1,once,TRBV6-6,TRBJ2-7,TGTGCCAGCGGGACAGGGCCCTCCGAGCAGTACTTC,CASGTGPSEQYF
.,.,TRBV2,TRBJ2-7,TGTGCCAGCAGTGATTGGCTAGAGAGCTCCTACGAGCAGTACTTC,CASSDWLESSYEQYF
TRBD2,once,TRBV7-9,TRBJ2-5,TGTGCCAGCAGCCATACTAGCGGGGGGTTACAAGAGACCCAGTACTTC,CASSHTSGGLQETQYF
.,.,TRBV5-1,TRBJ2-7,TGCGCCAGCAGCTTGGCCCCTGCGAGCAGGGGAATCTACGAGCAGTACTTC,CASSLAPASRGIYEQYF
.,.,TRBV10-2,TRBJ1-1,TGCGCCAGCAGTGAGGGGGGCATCGGCACTGAAGCTTTCTTT,CASSEGGIGTEAFF
.,.,TRBV2,TRBJ1-1,TGTGCCAGCAGGAGGACTGAAGCTTTCTTT,CASRRTEAFF
.,.,TRBV18,TRBJ1-2,TGTGCCAGCTCCGCTTCTTGGGCGCTTCAGGACTATGGCTACACCTTC,CASSASWALQDYGYTF
TRBD1,.,TRBV5-4,TRBJ2-1,TGTGCCAGCAGCTTGGGGGCCAGGGACAGCTCCTACAATGAGCAGTTCTTC,CASSLGARDSSYNEQFF
.,once,TRBV5-1,TRBJ1-1,TGCGCCAGCAGTAGGTGGGCTCCTAACACTGAAGCTTTCTTT,CASSRWAPNTEAFF
TRBD1,.,TRBV6-5,TRBJ2-7,TGTGCCAGCAGTCAGGACAGGGAGCAGTACTTC,CASSQDREQYF
.,.,TRBV29-1,TRBJ1-3,TGCAGCGTTGTATGGACAGCAGGAAACACCATATATTTT,CSVVWTAGNTIYF
TRBD2,.,TRBV19,TRBJ2-5,TGTGCCAGTAGTCGGACTAGCGGGGGGTTTGAGACCCAGTACTTC,CASSRTSGGFETQYF
.,.,TRBV10-2,TRBJ2-7,TGCGCCAGCGGAATGAGGACTGGGCAGACCTACGAGCAGTACTTC,CASGMRTGQTYEQYF
.,.,TRBV5-1,TRBJ1-2,TGCGCCAGCAGCTTGGCCATGGGGGAGGATGGCTACACCTTC,CASSLAMGEDGYTF